Listed below are T cell receptor beta chains from one sample, sequenced in a study of cytomegalovirus exposure and HLA in healthy donors. Profiling relied on immunoSEQ multiplex PCR, and the TCRdb table lists in-frame clones only, not all of them. The repertoire has 97,000 or so clones, 85% to 95% of them found once; the top ten carry approximately 1%. The sample taken for sequencing was PBMCs. Source of these receptors: a woman in her late teens or twenties in good health and CMV-seronegative. The CDR3 runs from the conserved cysteine through the conserved F or W. A D gene is named only where the DNA matches it firmly. The size entry is marked missing in some rows and otherwise reads once, few, many or a size class.

D: NA
J: TRBJ1-2
V: TRBV5-6
size: once
DNA: TGTGCCAGCAGCCGAGAGGTTGCTGGCTACACCTTC
CDR3: CASSREVAGYTF

D: TRBD1
J: TRBJ1-1
V: TRBV2
size: NA
DNA: TGTGCCAGCAGTGTGGACAGGGCGGTAGCTTTCTTT
CDR3: CASSVDRAVAFF

D: TRBD2
J: TRBJ2-7
V: TRBV28
size: NA
DNA: TGTGCCAGCAGTTTAGGTCTAGCGGGGTACGAGCAGTACTTC
CDR3: CASSLGLAGYEQYF

D: TRBD2
J: TRBJ2-1
V: TRBV9
size: NA
DNA: TGTGCCAGCAGCGTAGCCGTAGCGGGGGTGAATGAGCAGTTCTTC
CDR3: CASSVAVAGVNEQFF

D: NA
J: TRBJ2-5
V: TRBV7-9
size: NA
DNA: TGTGCCAGCAGCTTAGCGCGGGGGCTTGATGGAGAGACCCAGTACTTC
CDR3: CASSLARGLDGETQYF

D: NA
J: TRBJ2-1
V: TRBV5-1
size: NA
DNA: TGCGCCAGCAGCTCAATGGGGGGTGTGAATGAGCAGTTCTTC
CDR3: CASSSMGGVNEQFF

D: TRBD1
J: TRBJ1-6
V: TRBV2
size: NA
DNA: TGTGCCAGCAGTACCGGGACAGGGGACCTCTCACCCCTCCACTTT
CDR3: CASSTGTGDLSPLHF

D: TRBD1
J: TRBJ1-2
V: TRBV6-1
size: NA
DNA: TGTGCCAGCAGTCGACAGGGTAACTATGGCTACACCTTC
CDR3: CASSRQGNYGYTF

D: TRBD2
J: TRBJ2-1
V: TRBV5-1
size: NA
DNA: TGCGCCAGCAGCTGGGCTAGCGGCCCCAATGAGCAGTTCTTC
CDR3: CASSWASGPNEQFF

D: NA
J: TRBJ2-2
V: TRBV6-5
size: NA
DNA: TGTGCCAGCAGTTACATCGGGGTCGGGGAGCTGTTTTTT
CDR3: CASSYIGVGELFF

D: TRBD1
J: TRBJ1-2
V: TRBV15
size: few
DNA: TGTGCCACCAGCAGACCGACAGGGGATGGCTACACCTTC
CDR3: CATSRPTGDGYTF

D: TRBD1
J: TRBJ1-2
V: TRBV6-1
size: NA
DNA: TGTGCCAGCAGGGAGGACAGGGTTAGAGGCGGCTACACCTTC
CDR3: CASREDRVRGGYTF

D: NA
J: TRBJ2-2
V: TRBV27
size: NA
DNA: TGTGCCAGCAGTTTCTCCGGGGAGCTGTTTTTT
CDR3: CASSFSGELFF

D: NA
J: TRBJ2-7
V: TRBV19
size: NA
DNA: TGTGCCAGTAGTATAGTACCAGGCTACGAGCAGTACTTC
CDR3: CASSIVPGYEQYF

D: NA
J: TRBJ1-4
V: TRBV14
size: NA
DNA: TGTGCCAGCAGCCATGGGCGGACAGAGCTTAATGAAAAACTGTTTTTT
CDR3: CASSHGRTELNEKLFF

D: TRBD1
J: TRBJ1-5
V: TRBV5-1
size: NA
DNA: TGCGCCAGCAGCGCATCACCCGGGACAGAGATCAATCAGCCCCAGCATTTT
CDR3: CASSASPGTEINQPQHF

D: TRBD2
J: TRBJ2-1
V: TRBV7-9
size: NA
DNA: TGTGCCAGCAGCTTACCAGGAACGGGAGCGGGAGAGGCTCTAGATGAGCAGTTCTTC
CDR3: CASSLPGTGAGEALDEQFF

D: NA
J: TRBJ1-3
V: TRBV5-1
size: NA
DNA: TGCGCCAGCAGTGGGAGCTCTGGAAACACCATATATTTT
CDR3: CASSGSSGNTIYF

D: NA
J: TRBJ1-4
V: TRBV7-9
size: NA
DNA: TGTGCCAGCAGCACCCGAAGGGGTAAAACTAATGAAAAACTGTTTTTT
CDR3: CASSTRRGKTNEKLFF

D: NA
J: TRBJ1-3
V: TRBV30
size: NA
DNA: TGTGCCTGGAGCAGGGGTCCTTCTGGAAACACCATATATTTT
CDR3: CAWSRGPSGNTIYF

D: NA
J: TRBJ2-3
V: TRBV7-2
size: NA
DNA: TGTGCCAGCAGCTTAGCGGGAGCGGGCACAGATACGCAGTATTTT
CDR3: CASSLAGAGTDTQYF

D: TRBD1
J: TRBJ2-7
V: TRBV27
size: NA
DNA: TGTGCCAGCAGTCTATTTGGACAGGGAGGTGAGCAGTACTTC
CDR3: CASSLFGQGGEQYF

D: TRBD2
J: TRBJ2-7
V: TRBV9
size: NA
DNA: TGTGCCAGCAGCGCTTGGGGGGAGGGCCTGAACGAGCAGTACTTC
CDR3: CASSAWGEGLNEQYF

D: TRBD2
J: TRBJ2-1
V: TRBV29-1
size: once
DNA: TGCAGCGTTGTTCTAGCGGGGGGGAGCTCCTACAATGAGCAGTTCTTC
CDR3: CSVVLAGGSSYNEQFF

D: NA
J: TRBJ2-2
V: TRBV4-1
size: NA
DNA: TGCGCCAGCAGCCAAGATTGGACTAACACCGGGGAGCTGTTTTTT
CDR3: CASSQDWTNTGELFF

D: NA
J: TRBJ1-2
V: TRBV7-6
size: NA
DNA: TGTGCCAGCAGCCCCTCGGTGTTAGGGGGCTATGGCTACACCTTC
CDR3: CASSPSVLGGYGYTF

D: NA
J: TRBJ1-2
V: TRBV11-2
size: NA
DNA: TGTGCCAGCAGCTCCGAGGTCCTGCAGAATGGCTACACCTTC
CDR3: CASSSEVLQNGYTF

D: TRBD1
J: TRBJ1-2
V: TRBV19
size: NA
DNA: TGTGCCAGTAGTAGGACAGGGCTGGGCTATGGCTACACCTTC
CDR3: CASSRTGLGYGYTF

D: NA
J: TRBJ2-7
V: TRBV19
size: NA
DNA: TGTGCCAGTAGTATAGGGTCCGGTTACCTTCCCTACGAGCAGTACTTC
CDR3: CASSIGSGYLPYEQYF

D: NA
J: TRBJ2-7
V: TRBV27
size: NA
DNA: TGTGCCAGCAGTTTATCGACTACCTACGAGCAGTACTTC
CDR3: CASSLSTTYEQYF

D: TRBD2
J: TRBJ2-1
V: TRBV6-6
size: NA
DNA: TGTGCCAGCACCAGGGACTATTACAATGAGCAGTTCTTC
CDR3: CASTRDYYNEQFF

D: TRBD2
J: TRBJ2-5
V: TRBV25-1
size: NA
DNA: TGTGCCAGCAGTGCCCAACCGGGACTAGCGGGATTGGAGACCCAGTACTTC
CDR3: CASSAQPGLAGLETQYF

D: NA
J: TRBJ2-7
V: TRBV7-2
size: NA
DNA: TGTGCCAGCAGCTTAGGTCTTTTGGCCCCCTACGAGCAGTACTTC
CDR3: CASSLGLLAPYEQYF

D: NA
J: TRBJ2-7
V: TRBV12-2
size: NA
DNA: TGTGCAAGTCGCTTATATCGGGCCTACGAGCAGTACTTC
CDR3: CASRLYRAYEQYF

D: TRBD2
J: TRBJ2-1
V: TRBV9
size: few
DNA: TGTGCCAGCAGCGTTGGGGGACTAGCGGGATATGAGCAGTTCTTC
CDR3: CASSVGGLAGYEQFF

D: NA
J: TRBJ2-5
V: TRBV29-1
size: NA
DNA: TGCAGCGTTACTCAAGAGACCCAGTACTTC
CDR3: CSVTQETQYF

D: TRBD2
J: TRBJ2-7
V: TRBV7-8
size: NA
DNA: TGTGCCAGCAGCTTAAGGACTAGCGGGAGTTTAAGCTCCTACGAGCAGTACTTC
CDR3: CASSLRTSGSLSSYEQYF

D: TRBD2
J: TRBJ2-5
V: TRBV19
size: NA
DNA: TGTGCCAGTAGTATTGGCGGACTAGCGGCGCCAATCCAGTACTTC
CDR3: CASSIGGLAAPIQYF

D: NA
J: TRBJ1-2
V: TRBV11-2
size: NA
DNA: TGTGCCAGCAGCTTAGCCGGGGACTATGGCTACACCTTC
CDR3: CASSLAGDYGYTF